These 26 T cell receptor beta chains share one sample of origin, sequenced in a study of T-cell reconstitution after alpha-beta-depleted transplantation in children. Preparation of the TCRbeta library involved a method that used unique molecular identifiers. TCRdb reanalysed the PCR reads using MiXCR and keeps one entry per CDR3 protein. Of more than 60,000 distinct CDR3 sequences listed, 6% to 8% are singletons. The sequences come from PBMCs from the stem cell graft donor, collected from the stem cell graft. The receptors come from a human donor who donated a stem cell graft to a child with acute lymphoblastic leukemia.

This clonotype was detected ten times or more. The CDR3: CASSPSSGRRDEQFF. CDR3 sequence (DNA): TGTGCCAGCTCACCATCTAGCGGGAGGAGGGATGAGCAGTTCTTC. This rearrangement joins TRBV18 to TRBJ2-1; 11 bases match TRBD2. Germline loops: CDR1 KGHSH, CDR2 LQKENI. V lost 2 bases and J lost 8; bases outside the gene matches: 5. There are 15 residues in the CDR3.

The J gene is TRBJ1-1, the V gene TRBV16; no firm D call. CDR1 is KGHSY, CDR2 FQNENV, per germline. Trimming shortened V by 1 base and J by 5 bases, and 2 bases separated the two germline ends. There are 11 residues in the CDR3. The CDR3 sequence is CASSQLTEAFF. The CDR3 DNA reads TGTGCCAGCAGCCAATTAACTGAAGCTTTCTTT.

The V gene is TRBV5-1, the J gene TRBJ1-1; D not certain. Germline assignment: CDR1 SGHRS and CDR2 YFSETQ. The ends were cut back, 0 bases at V and 5 bases at J, with 14 bases in the middle. This CDR3 is built from 15 residues. In DNA form, the CDR3 reads TGCGCCAGCAGCTTGGAGTGGATACCGGGGACTGAAGCTTTCTTT. This translates into CASSLEWIPGTEAFF. Using reference TRBV5-1 and TRBJ1-1 for the parts outside the CDR3, the full variable domain is KAGVTQTPRYLIKTRGQQVTLSCSPISGHRSVSWYQQTPGQGLQFLFEYFSETQRNKGNFPGRFSGRQFSNSRSEMNVSTLELGDSALYLCASSLEWIPGTEAFFGQGTRLTVV.

The table lists this clonotype with many counts. The chain uses TRBV20-1 and TRBJ2-5; a weak D match, TRBD1 (5 bases). The CDR3 is 14 residues long. Per the germline V gene, CDR1 is DFQATT and CDR2 is SNEGSKA (reference sequence). The V and J ends lost 2 bases and 2 bases respectively, with 12 bases between them. The CDR3 region is CSARPHRSQETQYF. In DNA, the CDR3 is TGCAGTGCTAGACCCCACAGGAGTCAAGAGACCCAGTACTTC.

The sample holds many counts of this clonotype. This rearrangement joins TRBV5-1 to TRBJ2-2, with 10 bases that match TRBD1. Germline assignment: CDR1 SGHRS and CDR2 YFSETQ. The trim removed 5 bases at V and 0 bases at J, leaving 10 bases unmatched. The CDR3 extends over 18 amino acids. This CDR3 reads CASRMRQGAFANTGELFF. The CDR3 DNA sequence: TGCGCCAGCAGGATGAGACAGGGGGCGTTCGCGAACACCGGGGAGCTGTTTTTT.

This clonotype was recorded a few times. The chain joins TRBV12-2 to TRBJ1-1; TRBD1 is taken as the D call from the table, unchecked against the DNA. TRBV12-2 is a known pseudogene. CDR3 length: 16 residues. The DNA for the CDR3 is TGTGCAAGTCGCTTCAATCCGCGGGGGGCGTACACTGAAGCTTTCTTT. Its translation is CASRFNPRGAYTEAFF.

In its sample, this clonotype was seen many times. V usage is TRBV2 and J usage is TRBJ2-7, with D possibly matching TRBD2 (6 bases). The V and J ends lost 8 bases and 0 bases respectively, with 11 bases between them. Germline V gives CDR1 SNHLY, CDR2 FYNNEI. This CDR3 spans 13 amino acids. CDR3 DNA: TGTGCCAGCCGGGACTTCCTCTCCTACGAGCAGTACTTC. It is translated as CASRDFLSYEQYF.

In its sample, this clonotype was seen many times. This chain connects TRBV20-1 to TRBJ2-1; 8 positions agree with TRBD1. CDR1 DFQATT and CDR2 SNEGSKA come from the germline V gene (reference sequence). CDR3 length: 14 amino acids. Trimming removed 2 bases from V and 10 bases from J; junction bases left unmatched: 10. CDR3 in amino acids: CSARLDRGHLEQFF. CDR3 DNA: TGCAGTGCTAGACTCGACAGGGGCCACTTAGAGCAGTTCTTC.

This clonotype appeared a few times. The chain is built from TRBV2 and TRBJ1-5, with D possibly matching TRBD1 (6 bases). Germline CDR1 SNHLY, CDR2 FYNNEI. V dropped 4 bases and J dropped 7 bases, with 14 bases sitting between them. The CDR3 contains 14 residues. The DNA of the CDR3 is TGTGCCAGCAGTGCGCAGGGGAGGCGGCAGCCCCAGCATTTT. Protein: CASSAQGRRQPQHF. The whole variable domain, filled in from reference TRBV2 and TRBJ1-5, reads EPEVTQTPSHQVTQMGQEVILRCVPISNHLYFYWYRQILGQKVEFLVSFYNNEISEKSEIFDDQFSVERPDGSNFTLKIRSTKLEDSAMYFCASSAQGRRQPQHFGDGTRLSIL.

This clonotype appeared a few times. J is TRBJ2-7 and V is TRBV6-2 or TRBV6-3, with TRBD2 as a possible D gene (5 bases). Trimming took 5 bases from V and 7 from J, leaving 9 bases between them. CDR1 MNHEY and CDR2 SVGEGT come from the germline V gene. The CDR3 runs to 11 residues. CDR3 region: CASSRGWEQYF. The DNA for the CDR3 is TGTGCCAGCAGTCGAGGGTGGGAGCAGTACTTC.

Many counts were recorded for this clonotype. CDR3 sequence: CASTRTLSSYEQYF. CDR3 in DNA: TGTGCCAGCACAAGGACTTTGAGCTCCTACGAGCAGTACTTC. The chain couples TRBV6-5 to TRBJ2-7, with D possibly matching TRBD2 (5 bases). The V end lost 7 bases, the J end lost 0 bases, and 13 bases lay between the germline ends. Per germline, CDR1 MNHEY and CDR2 SVGAGI. The length of the CDR3 is 14 residues.

This clonotype was detected ten times or more. The chain joins TRBV7-8 to TRBJ2-7, with 7 bases fitting TRBD1. Germline trimming cut 0 bases from V and 6 bases from J; bases unmatched to any gene: 11. CDR3 length: 16 amino acids. Germline CDR1 reads SGHVS; CDR2 reads FQNEAQ. The CDR3 nucleotides read TGTGCCAGCAGCTTAGCTCGTGGGTTGACAGGGTTCGAGCAGTACTTC. Amino acids: CASSLARGLTGFEQYF. Full variable domain (outside the CDR3, taken from reference TRBV7-8 and TRBJ2-7): GAGVSQSPRYKVAKRGQDVALRCDPISGHVSLFWYQQALGQGPEFLTYFQNEAQLDKSGLPSDRFFAERPEGSVSTLKIQRTQQEDSAVYLCASSLARGLTGFEQYFGPGTRLTVT.

This clonotype was counted many times. This chain joins TRBV4-3 and TRBJ2-1; no reliable D call. Looked up from germline, CDR1 is LGHNA and CDR2 is YSLEER. V was trimmed by 5 bases and J by 7 bases, leaving 18 bases between them. The CDR3 length is 15 residues. CDR3 in DNA: TGCGCCAGCAGCTCAGGACCGGAGATTGGGAATGAGCAGTTCTTC. It encodes CASSSGPEIGNEQFF.

This clonotype has at least ten counts. CDR3 in DNA: TGCAGCGTTGAATCTCACAGGGCCGTGTACCAAGAGACCCAGTACTTC. Its protein product is CSVESHRAVYQETQYF. The chain links TRBV29-1 to TRBJ2-5; maybe TRBD1 (6 bases). CDR1 and CDR2 from the germline V gene are SQVTM and ANQGSEA. The CDR3 covers 16 residues. Trimming took 2 bases from V and 0 from J, leaving 16 bases between them.

This clonotype was found many times. This chain links TRBV5-5 with TRBJ2-7; D perhaps matches TRBD2 (6 bases). The CDR3 covers 13 residues. V lost 0 bases and J 6 bases, leaving 10 bases between the germline ends. Looked up from germline, CDR1 is SGHKS and CDR2 is YYEKEE (reference sequence). CDR3 nucleotides: TGTGCCAGCAGCTTGGGGGGGGTAAGCGAGCAGTACTTC. Amino acids: CASSLGGVSEQYF.

This clonotype has only a few counts. A read error may account for a junction end that differs from germline. The rearrangement joins TRBV28 to TRBJ1-4; D not certain. There are 14 residues in the CDR3. The germline gives CDR1 MDHEN, CDR2 SYDVKM. As DNA, the CDR3 is TGTGCCAGCAGTTTATCAGAAGACCCGGGCCGGTCAGTTTTT. This encodes CASSLSEDPGRSVF.

This clonotype was counted only a few times. This chain uses TRBV5-1 with TRBJ2-3; 7 nucleotides align to TRBD1. CDR1 SGHRS and CDR2 YFSETQ come from the germline V gene. The CDR3 is 12 residues long. Germline trimming cut 8 bases from V and 3 bases from J; bases unmatched to any gene: 3. The CDR3 region has the DNA TGCGCCAGTTCGACAGGGACAGATACGCAGTATTTT. Translation: CASSTGTDTQYF.

This clonotype has only a few counts. This rearrangement joins TRBV27 to TRBJ2-7, with TRBD1 identical over 8 bases. V trimming: 6 bases; J trimming: 7 bases; junction bases outside the gene matches: 14. CDR3 length: 15 residues. CDR1 is MNHEY, CDR2 SMNVEV, per germline (reference sequence). CDR3 DNA: TGTGCCAGCAGCCCTCGGGGGCAGGGGGCGCGGGAGCAGTACTTC. Translation: CASSPRGQGAREQYF.

This clonotype has at least ten counts. The chain is built from TRBV29-1 and TRBJ2-5; 9 bases match TRBD1. The CDR3 contains 13 residues. V lost 3 bases to trimming and J lost 4 bases; unmatched junction nucleotides: 3. CDR1 and CDR2 (germline): SQVTM, ANQGSEA. The CDR3 is CSVDGTGLETQYF. The CDR3 DNA reads as TGCAGCGTTGACGGGACAGGGTTAGAGACCCAGTACTTC.

In its sample, this clonotype was seen many times. The chain links TRBV7-2 to TRBJ1-4; D call uncertain. The CDR3 covers 15 residues. V lost 2 bases and J 0 bases, leaving 7 bases between the germline ends. Germline CDR1 is SGHTA and CDR2 is FQGNSA. The CDR3 protein is CASSLLAATNEKLFF. The DNA of the CDR3 is TGTGCCAGCAGCTTACTCGCTGCAACTAATGAAAAACTGTTTTTT.

This clonotype was seen at least ten times. The rearrangement joins TRBV5-1 to TRBJ1-5, with 8 bases lining up with TRBD1. The germline V gene encodes CDR1 SGHRS and CDR2 YFSETQ. After removal of 0 bases from V and 2 bases from J, the junction contained 1 base not matched to a gene. The CDR3 is 15 residues long. CDR3 DNA: TGCGCCAGCAGCTTGGAGGGACAGGGCAATCAGCCCCAGCATTTT. It encodes CASSLEGQGNQPQHF.

This clonotype occurred many times. The chain employs TRBV7-6 and TRBJ2-4; D is perhaps TRBD1 or TRBD2 (6 bases each). Trimming left V 4 bases short and J 3 bases short, with 19 bases between. In germline, CDR1 is SGHVS, CDR2 FNYEAQ. The CDR3 is 17 residues long. CDR3 sequence reads: CASSSPRGRFYKNIQYF. The DNA for the CDR3 is TGTGCCAGCAGCTCACCTCGGGGGCGCTTCTACAAAAACATTCAGTACTTC.

The sample holds many counts of this clonotype. V is TRBV28 and J is TRBJ2-5; D is perhaps TRBD1 or TRBD2 (5 bases each). V shed 5 bases and J shed 4 bases, with 20 bases lying between them. Germline CDR1 is MDHEN and CDR2 is SYDVKM. The CDR3 consists of 16 residues. The chain's CDR3 is CASSASGTGIRETQYF. In DNA form, the CDR3 reads TGTGCCAGCAGTGCCTCCGGGACGGGGATCCGAGAGACCCAGTACTTC.

This chain connects TRBV5-1 to TRBJ2-2; TRBD1 aligns across 10 bases. V was clipped by 2 bases and J by 4 bases; unmatched bases: 5. Germline CDR1 reads SGHRS; CDR2 reads YFSETQ. The CDR3 extends over 16 amino acids. The CDR3 reads CASSFSGTGATGELFF. The CDR3 region has the DNA TGCGCCAGCAGCTTTTCCGGGACAGGGGCCACCGGGGAGCTGTTTTTT.

This clonotype has a count of ten or more. V usage is TRBV20-1 and J usage is TRBJ2-7; D possibly matches TRBD1 or TRBD2 (6 bases each). Per germline, CDR1 DFQATT and CDR2 SNEGSKA (reference sequence). This CDR3 spans 13 amino acids. The V gene lost 3 bases and the J gene lost 2 bases, with 11 bases spanning the gap. CDR3 protein: CSAREGEPYEQYF. The CDR3 DNA reads TGCAGTGCTAGGGAGGGGGAACCCTACGAGCAGTACTTC.

At least ten counts were recorded for this clonotype. V usage is TRBV5-5 and J usage is TRBJ2-7, with 12 positions matching TRBD2. The trim removed 1 base at V and 3 bases at J, leaving 2 bases unmatched. This CDR3 is 15 amino acids long. The germline CDR1 and CDR2 sequences are SGHKS and YYEKEE (reference sequence). This chain's CDR3 is CASSLTSGRSYEQYF. The DNA of the CDR3 is TGTGCCAGCAGCTTGACTAGCGGGAGGAGCTACGAGCAGTACTTC.